The following is a TCR delta chain sequence with its context. Its target is not known. This likely reflects a read error, since a far larger clone is one base away. V was clipped by 3 bases and J by 3 bases; unmatched bases: 8. Germline loops: CDR1 GEAIGNYY, CDR2 EKD. The CDR3 runs 16 residues. The source of the sample is a study of gammadelta T cells in human blood. Study-level results: Right after birth, innate γδ T cells reportedly expanded polyclonally after microbial exposure.

TCRdb fed the RT-PCR reads into CATT to redo clone calling. The sample yields over 900 delta-chain clones, approximately 19% seen once. This sequence joins TRDV2 and TRDJ1; 11 bases fit TRDD3. The J gene, left out of TCRdb, was set here by checking the DNA against germline. Material: Vgamma9Vdelta2 gamma-delta T cells from infant blood. This receptor was obtained from a human donor. Here the CDR3 DNA reads TGTGCCTGTGACGTACTGGGGGATATGCCGGCCGATAAACTCATCTTT. It specifies CACDVLGDMPADKLIF.